Here is one T cell receptor beta chain with its context. Its target is unknown. This entry is derived from a study of cytomegalovirus exposure and HLA in healthy donors. Study results and caveats: Among TCR beta chains, those listed as cytomegalovirus-associated numbered about 160.

Only in-frame clones appear in the TCRdb table, and some are missing; sequencing was by immunoSEQ multiplex PCR. The table records about 64,000 clones, roughly 94% of them present only once. The CDR3 totals 16 residues. Trimming at V came to 2 bases and at J to 4 bases, leaving 8 bases not matched to a gene. The chain links TRBV23-1 to TRBJ1-3; 7 bases are a match to TRBD1. TRBV23-1 is an ORF for which the function is uncertain. Sequencing input: PBMCs. The sequence came from a woman between 18 and 29 years old in good health and CMV-seropositive. The CDR3 sequence is CASSQDRVGIGNTIYF. In DNA, the CDR3 is TGCGCCAGCAGTCAAGACAGGGTGGGGATAGGAAACACCATATATTTT.